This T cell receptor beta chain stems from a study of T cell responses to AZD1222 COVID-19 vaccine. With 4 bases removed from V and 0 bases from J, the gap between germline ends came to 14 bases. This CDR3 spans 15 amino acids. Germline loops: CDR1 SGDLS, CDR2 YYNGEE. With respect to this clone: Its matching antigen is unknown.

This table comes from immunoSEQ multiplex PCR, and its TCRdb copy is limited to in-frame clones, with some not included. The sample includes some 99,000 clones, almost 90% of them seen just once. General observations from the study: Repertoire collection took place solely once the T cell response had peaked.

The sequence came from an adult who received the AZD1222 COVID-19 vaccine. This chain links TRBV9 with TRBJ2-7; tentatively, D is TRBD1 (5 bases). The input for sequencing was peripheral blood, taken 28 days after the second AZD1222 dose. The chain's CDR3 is CASSPSTESSYEQYF. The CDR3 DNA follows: TGTGCCAGCAGCCCATCGACAGAATCCTCCTACGAGCAGTACTTC.